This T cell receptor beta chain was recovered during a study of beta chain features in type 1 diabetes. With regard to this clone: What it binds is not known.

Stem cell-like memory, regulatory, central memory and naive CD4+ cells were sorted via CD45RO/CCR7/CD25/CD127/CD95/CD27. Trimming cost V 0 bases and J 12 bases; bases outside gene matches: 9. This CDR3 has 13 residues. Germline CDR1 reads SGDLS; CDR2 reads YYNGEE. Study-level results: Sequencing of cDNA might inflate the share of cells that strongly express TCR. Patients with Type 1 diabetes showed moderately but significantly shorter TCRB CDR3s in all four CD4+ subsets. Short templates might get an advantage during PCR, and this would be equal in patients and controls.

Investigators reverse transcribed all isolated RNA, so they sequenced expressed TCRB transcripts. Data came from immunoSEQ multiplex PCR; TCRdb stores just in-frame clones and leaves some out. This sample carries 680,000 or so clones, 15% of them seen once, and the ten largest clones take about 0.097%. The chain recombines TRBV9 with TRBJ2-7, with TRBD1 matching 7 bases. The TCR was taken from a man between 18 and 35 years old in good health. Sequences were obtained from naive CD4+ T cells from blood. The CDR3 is CASSVGDRTGLYF. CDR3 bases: TGTGCCAGCAGCGTAGGAGACCGGACAGGTCTGTACTTC.